One sample yielded the 3 T cell receptor beta chains listed below, sequenced in a study of preoperative IRX-2 immunotherapy in early breast cancer. Clones were read by immunoSEQ multiplex PCR, and TCRdb kept only the in-frame ones, dropping some. The sample includes around 34,000 clones, less than 90% of them seen just once. Noted treatment: preoperative locoregional IRX-2 cytokine immunotherapy. The source material was lymph node tissue, sampled from a patient treated with IRX-2 immunotherapy. These TCRs come from a human donor with breast cancer.

Only one count was recorded for this clone. V is TRBV23-1 and J is TRBJ2-2; 8 bases are a match to TRBD1. TRBV23-1 is annotated as an ORF whose role is uncertain. CDR3 size: 15 residues. The J segment lost 5 bases and the V segment lost 5 bases, leaving 7 bases of the junction unmatched. CDR3 loop: CASSKQGVRTGELFF. The CDR3 DNA reads TGCGCCAGCAGTAAACAGGGGGTAAGGACCGGGGAGCTGTTTTTT.

A single count supports this clone. V gene TRBV5-1 combines with J gene TRBJ2-2, with D uncertain. Trimming left V 2 bases short and J 1 base short, with 12 bases between. The CDR3 length is 16 residues. From germline, CDR1 is SGHRS and CDR2 YFSETQ. Here the CDR3 DNA reads TGCGCCAGCAGCTTTTTCGACCCGGTGAACACCGGGGAGCTGTTTTTT. Translated, it gives CASSFFDPVNTGELFF.

The genes are TRBV28 and TRBJ2-2; 8 nucleotides line up with TRBD1. V lost 4 bases, J lost 4 bases, and 5 bases stayed unmatched. The germline V gene encodes CDR1 MDHEN and CDR2 SYDVKM. This CDR3 has 15 residues. The CDR3 sequence is CASSSPDRVTGELFF. The CDR3 coding sequence is TGTGCCAGCAGTTCGCCGGACAGGGTCACCGGGGAGCTGTTTTTT.